This passage covers 22 T cell receptor beta chains from one sample sequenced in a study of OX40 agonist ivuxolimab in advanced cancers. Repertoires were generated with immunoSEQ multiplex PCR, while TCRdb's copy carries only in-frame clones and drops some. This table has around 80,000 clones, approximately 85% appearing once. The material was CD4+ or CD8+ T cells sorted from blood, obtained in a trial of the OX40 agonist ivuxolimab. These receptors originate from an adult with an advanced solid tumor such as melanoma, head and neck, liver or kidney cancer.

The V gene is TRBV6-1, the J gene TRBJ1-5; D not certain. CDR3 size: 16 residues. The V end was cut by 2 bases, the J end by 3 bases, with 14 bases between. Germline V gene data show CDR1 as MNHNS and CDR2 as SASEGT. The CDR3 nucleotides read TGTGCCAGCAGTGAATTTCTTTTAGGATACAATCAGCCCCAGCATTTT. Encoded protein: CASSEFLLGYNQPQHF.

This clone has only a few counts. The chain is built from TRBV4-1 and TRBJ1-5, with 10 bases fitting TRBD1. The junction had 2 bases not matched to a gene; V was cut back by 4 bases and J by 5 bases. This CDR3 comprises 14 residues. In germline, CDR1 is MGHRA, CDR2 YSYEKL. The CDR3 nucleotides are TGCGCCAGCAGCCTAGGGACAGGGGATCAGCCCCAGCATTTT. Its protein is CASSLGTGDQPQHF.

This clone was counted only a few times. The rearrangement uses TRBV4-3 and TRBJ2-3; D ambiguous. V was clipped by 0 bases and J by 4 bases, with 11 bases between them. Germline CDR1 reads LGHNA; CDR2 reads YSLEER. This CDR3 contains 15 residues. The DNA of the CDR3 is TGCGCCAGCAGCCAAGAGGCGGCCCGGGCAGATACGCAGTATTTT. Its protein is CASSQEAARADTQYF.

The V and J genes are TRBV29-1 and TRBJ2-3, with 11 bases matching TRBD2. Trimming took 7 bases from V and 5 from J; bases not matched to a gene: 23. Germline CDR1 is SQVTM and CDR2 is ANQGSEA. CDR3 size: 19 residues. CDR3 sequence (DNA): TGCAGCGCCCGAATGGGACAGCGAACTAGCGGGGGACGGGTAGATACGCAGTATTTT. As protein: CSARMGQRTSGGRVDTQYF.

On this clone itself: Other DNA sequences of this sample code for an identical CDR3. V and J are TRBV7-2 and TRBJ1-1; D is unresolved. CDR3 length: 13 residues. In germline, CDR1 is SGHTA, CDR2 FQGNSA. Deletions cut 1 base from V and 4 bases from J, with 7 bases between. The CDR3 region has the DNA TGTGCCAGCAGCTTAGGGGTCGGCACTGAAGCTTTCTTT. Translation: CASSLGVGTEAFF.

The chain couples TRBV6-4 to TRBJ1-4; 11 bases fit TRBD1. Germline-derived CDR1 and CDR2 are MRHNA and SNTAGT. This CDR3 has 18 amino acids. Trimming at V came to 2 bases and at J to 2 bases, leaving 7 bases not matched to a gene. The CDR3 sequence is CASSDKDRGLWTNEKLFF. CDR3 DNA sequence: TGTGCCAGCAGTGACAAGGACAGGGGGCTCTGGACTAATGAAAAACTGTTTTTT.

This chain links TRBV2 with TRBJ1-2, with 10 bases aligning to TRBD1. This CDR3 has 14 amino acids. V dropped 4 bases and J dropped 8; count of bases not matched to a gene: 7. CDR1 and CDR2 from the germline V gene are SNHLY and FYNNEI. CDR3: CASSGQGAQKGYTF. CDR3 nucleotides: TGTGCCAGCAGTGGACAGGGGGCGCAGAAAGGCTACACCTTC.

V gene TRBV13 combines with J gene TRBJ2-5; D may be TRBD2 (5 bases). There are 13 residues in the CDR3. Germline V gene sequence: CDR1 PRHDT, CDR2 FYEKMQ (reference sequence). V was pared by 5 bases and J by 7 bases, with 14 bases between. CDR3 loop: CASSNRDMVTQYF. The CDR3 bases are TGTGCCAGCAGCAACCGGGATATGGTGACCCAGTACTTC.

This clone was counted once. This sequence joins TRBV6-5 and TRBJ2-1; D remains unclear. Germline V gene lookup returns CDR1 MNHEY and CDR2 SVGAGI. Trimming took off 6 bases at V and 5 bases at J, with 17 bases between the two ends. There are 15 residues in the CDR3. In nucleotides, the CDR3 is TGTGCCAGCAGCCGCTTGGAAGTTGGGCACAATGAGCAGTTCTTC. This codes for CASSRLEVGHNEQFF.

The V and J genes are TRBV10-2 and TRBJ2-7, with TRBD1 matching 7 bases. V shed 1 base and J 5 bases; nucleotides not matched to a gene: 5. Looked up from germline, CDR1 is WSHSY and CDR2 is SAAADI. The CDR3 consists of 14 residues. This chain's CDR3 is CASSELRGRDEQYF. In nucleotides, the CDR3 is TGCGCCAGCAGTGAGTTGAGGGGGCGAGACGAGCAGTACTTC.

This clone appeared a single time. The J gene is TRBJ2-5, the V gene TRBV7-7; TRBD1 matches 8 bases. CDR3 size: 14 residues. Trimming took 4 bases from V and 4 from J; bases not matched to a gene: 5. CDR1 SSHAT and CDR2 FNYEAQ come from the germline V gene (reference sequence). The CDR3 DNA sequence: TGTGCCAGCAGCTCGACAGGGGTCGGAGAGACCCAGTACTTC. Its translation: CASSSTGVGETQYF.

The table lists this clone with a few counts. Distinct nucleotide sequences in the sample also encode this CDR3. This chain joins TRBV4-2 and TRBJ1-1, with D possibly TRBD1 on 5 matching bases. The CDR3 extends over 13 amino acids. The V end was cut by 0 bases, the J end by 4 bases, with 6 bases between. CDR1 is LGHNA, CDR2 YNFKEQ, per germline. CDR3 nucleotides: TGTGCCAGCAGCCAAGAAAGGGGCACTGAAGCTTTCTTT. It encodes CASSQERGTEAFF.

The J gene is TRBJ1-5, the V gene TRBV15, with a possible D match to TRBD1 (5 bases). Trimming took 0 bases from V and 1 from J, leaving 7 bases between them. CDR3 size: 15 residues. Germline V gene lookup returns CDR1 LNHNV and CDR2 YYDKDF (reference sequence). CDR3 nucleotides: TGTGCCACCAGCAGAGACAGGGTGAGCAATCAGCCCCAGCATTTT. Protein: CATSRDRVSNQPQHF.

This clone was seen just once. The gene calls are TRBV7-6 and TRBJ1-6; D call uncertain. The CDR3 consists of 17 residues. Between the trimmed V and J ends, which lost 5 bases and 0 bases, there was a span of 14 bases. Germline-derived CDR1 and CDR2 are SGHVS and FNYEAQ. The CDR3 region has the DNA TGTGCCAGCAGCCGCGGACTTCACCGCTCCTATAATTCACCCCTCCACTTT. It specifies CASSRGLHRSYNSPLHF.

The chain employs TRBV7-9 and TRBJ2-7; tentatively, D is TRBD2 (6 bases). V shed 4 bases and J shed 0 bases, with 13 bases lying between them. The CDR3 has 15 residues. Looked up from germline, CDR1 is SEHNR and CDR2 is FQNEAQ (reference sequence). The CDR3, as DNA: TGTGCCAGCAGCTATAGCGTGGGAGGCTCCTACGAGCAGTACTTC. Its protein product is CASSYSVGGSYEQYF.

The chain has TRBV4-3 and TRBJ2-3; 13 bases agree with TRBD2. The CDR3 consists of 17 residues. After removal of 2 bases from V and 3 bases from J, the junction contained 5 bases not matched to a gene. In germline, CDR1 is LGHNA, CDR2 YSLEER. CDR3 in DNA: TGCGCCAGCAGCCAAACTAGCGGGGGGGCCGCGACAGATACGCAGTATTTT. Its translation is CASSQTSGGAATDTQYF.

The J gene is TRBJ1-1, the V gene TRBV6-6, with D tentatively TRBD1 (6 bases). The V end was cut by 5 bases, the J end by 5 bases, with 18 bases between. The germline gives CDR1 MNHNY, CDR2 SVGAGI (reference sequence). The CDR3 spans 15 residues. CDR3 DNA sequence: TGTGCCAGCAGTCGGGGGGCCAGGGAGGGAACTGAAGCTTTCTTT. Protein: CASSRGAREGTEAFF.

The V call is TRBV5-4, the J call TRBJ1-6; the match to TRBD1 covers 7 bases. Unmatched junction bases numbered 4, after V lost 2 bases and J lost 8 bases. The CDR3 sequence is 14 residues long. In germline, CDR1 is SGHNT, CDR2 YYREEE (reference sequence). CDR3 amino acids: CASSFQGDYSPLHF. The CDR3 DNA reads TGTGCCAGCAGCTTTCAGGGGGATTATTCACCCCTCCACTTT.

The V call is TRBV6-5, the J call TRBJ1-6; the D is unclear. Germline lookup yields CDR1 MNHEY and CDR2 SVGAGI. CDR3 length: 13 amino acids. V lost 5 bases and J lost 6, with 8 bases in between. CDR3 bases: TGTGCCAGCAGTCGAGGCGTTAATTCACCCCTCCACTTT. Translation gives CASSRGVNSPLHF.

CDR3 in amino acids: CASSQSLQSGIRGETQYF. In nucleotides, the CDR3 is TGCGCCAGCAGCCAGTCCCTTCAGAGTGGGATTCGGGGGGAGACCCAGTACTTC. The V call is TRBV4-1, the J call TRBJ2-5; D may be TRBD2 (6 bases). The CDR3 length is 18 residues. Germline V gives CDR1 MGHRA, CDR2 YSYEKL. V lost 3 bases and J 5 bases, leaving 25 bases between the germline ends.

V usage is TRBV25-1 and J usage is TRBJ1-2; 8 bases are shared with TRBD1. Germline V lookup: CDR1 MGHDK, CDR2 SYGVNS. The CDR3 spans 16 residues. Trimming cost V 2 bases and J 4 bases; bases outside gene matches: 9. The chain's CDR3 is CASSETYDRGPYGYTF. Here the CDR3 DNA reads TGTGCCAGCAGTGAAACCTACGACAGGGGTCCCTATGGCTACACCTTC.

The rearrangement links TRBV27 to TRBJ2-5, with TRBD1 matching over 12 bases. The CDR3 spans 17 residues. J gave up 5 bases and V 5 bases, and 12 bases lay outside the gene matches. The germline V gene has CDR1 MNHEY and CDR2 SMNVEV (reference sequence). The CDR3 is CASSLLRDRGRRETQYF. CDR3 coding DNA: TGTGCCAGCAGTCTTCTCCGGGACAGGGGGCGCAGGGAGACCCAGTACTTC.